The 3 T cell receptor beta chains presented below share a single source sample, sequenced in a study of shared T cell receptors in the human thymus. Libraries were prepared by immunoSEQ multiplex PCR; TCRdb keeps only in-frame clonotypes and omits some of them. Among about 710,000 clones listed, about 90% were seen once. These data are also associated with another study on human thymus T cells.

The sequenced sample consisted of thymocytes. The receptor source for this set is a boy younger than two with a congenital heart defect.

This rearrangement joins TRBV7-9 to TRBJ2-3; 10 bases align to TRBD2. Unmatched junction bases numbered 17, after V lost 6 bases and J lost 5 bases. This CDR3 is 18 amino acids long. Germline CDR1 SEHNR, CDR2 FQNEAQ (reference sequence). The CDR3 is CASRPAGRSGRFQDTQYF. The CDR3 DNA reads as TGTGCCAGCAGGCCCGCGGGGCGTAGCGGGAGGTTTCAAGATACGCAGTATTTT.

The rearrangement joins TRBV18 to TRBJ2-5; D possibly corresponds to TRBD2 (6 bases). CDR3 length equals 14 residues. Germline V gene data show CDR1 as KGHSH and CDR2 as LQKENI. Trimming took 4 bases from V and 1 from J, leaving 10 bases between them. This CDR3 is CASSLTTSQETQYF. CDR3 bases: TGTGCCAGCTCACTTACGACTAGCCAAGAGACCCAGTACTTC.

The chain has TRBV30 and TRBJ2-1; 8 positions agree with TRBD1. Germline values: CDR1 GTSNPN, CDR2 SVGIG (reference sequence). The CDR3 consists of 15 residues. After removal of 5 bases from V and 5 bases from J, the junction contained 11 bases not matched to a gene. CDR3 in DNA: TGTGCCTGGCGATCCGCCGGGACAGGAAACAATGAGCAGTTCTTC. It translates to CAWRSAGTGNNEQFF.